This T cell receptor (beta chain) was identified during a study of CD8+CD57+ T cells in acquired aplastic anemia. CDR3 and TCR beta VDJ profiling relied on genomic DNA as the template. In TCRdb, the reads were re-called with MiXCR into one record per CDR3 protein. The sample lists fewer than 250,000 distinct CDR3 sequences, roughly half seen once, with 16% in the top ten. Notes on the study in general: Overlapping CD8+ CDR3 repertoires of patients and controls contained some 27 shared sequences. Levels of CD8+ Simpson's diversity were not significantly distinct in patients versus controls.

The CDR3 contains 12 residues. Per the germline V gene, CDR1 is SNHLY and CDR2 is FYNNEI. V was trimmed by 10 bases and J by 3 bases, leaving 12 bases between them. Worth noting for this clonotype: Antigen specificity is unknown.

Sequencing used sorted CD4+, CD8+, or CD8+CD57+ T cells (not recorded which) from PBMCs. V and J are TRBV2 and TRBJ1-1; possible D gene TRBD1, 5 bases. This sequence originates from a human donor in good health, serving as a control. CDR3 sequence (DNA): TGTGCCAAGCGGGGGGAACACACTGAAGCTTTCTTT. Protein: CAKRGEHTEAFF. The variable domain in full, completed from reference TRBV2 and TRBJ1-1, reads EPEVTQTPSHQVTQMGQEVILRCVPISNHLYFYWYRQILGQKVEFLVSFYNNEISEKSEIFDDQFSVERPDGSNFTLKIRSTKLEDSAMYFCAKRGEHTEAFFGQGTRLTVV.